This T cell receptor beta chain was recovered during a study of blood T cell repertoires in COVID-19. Across the study: The cDNA or gDNA used as material had been derived from T cells, B-cell-depleted T cells, or PBMCs.

There are 12 residues in the CDR3. V lost 6 bases, J lost 4 bases, and 2 bases stayed unmatched. Per the germline V gene, CDR1 is SQVTM and CDR2 is ANQGSEA. Participants, about 18 to 90 years old, spanned 25 or so US areas. The study assigned cohorts using participant-reported clinical history. Authors' processing steps: Reference gene primers were amplified, and this amplification served to estimate nucleated cell counts. Libraries were prepared by immunoSEQ multiplex PCR; TCRdb keeps only in-frame clonotypes and omits some of them. D and trimming were read from the DNA, whereas the V and J calls and clone size are those reported in that table. The sample records 350,000 to 400,000 clones, 88% being singletons.

The receptor's source is a woman aged 25-40 years with acute COVID-19. Sequenced sample: PBMCs or T cells enriched from blood (not recorded which). V usage is TRBV29-1 and J usage is TRBJ2-2; 7 bases agree with TRBD1. Here the CDR3 DNA reads TGCAGCGTAGACAGGGCCACCGGGGAGCTGTTTTTT. It is translated as CSVDRATGELFF.